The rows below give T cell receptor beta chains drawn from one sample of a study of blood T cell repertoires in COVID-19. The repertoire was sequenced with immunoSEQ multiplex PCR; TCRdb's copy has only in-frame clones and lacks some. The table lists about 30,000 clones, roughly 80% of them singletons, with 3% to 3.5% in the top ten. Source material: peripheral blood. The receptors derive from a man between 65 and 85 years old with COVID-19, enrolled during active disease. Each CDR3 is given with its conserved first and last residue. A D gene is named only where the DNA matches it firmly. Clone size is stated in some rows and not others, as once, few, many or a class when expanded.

cdr3_aa: CASSPGQGSYGYTF; cdr3_nt: TGTGCCAGCAGCCCAGGACAGGGGTCGTATGGCTACACCTTC; v_call: TRBV14; clone_size: NA; d_call: TRBD1; j_call: TRBJ1-2
cdr3_aa: CASRNGGLNTEAFF; cdr3_nt: TGTGCCAGTAGGAATGGCGGCCTGAACACTGAAGCTTTCTTT; v_call: TRBV19; clone_size: few; d_call: NA; j_call: TRBJ1-1
cdr3_aa: CASSLIEASYNEQFF; cdr3_nt: TGTGCCAGCAGCTTAATCGAGGCTAGCTACAATGAGCAGTTCTTC; v_call: TRBV7-9; clone_size: NA; d_call: NA; j_call: TRBJ2-1
cdr3_aa: CASSPWDTSYEQYF; cdr3_nt: TGTGCCAGCAGCCCATGGGACACCTCCTACGAGCAGTACTTC; v_call: TRBV7-9; clone_size: few; d_call: NA; j_call: TRBJ2-7
cdr3_aa: CASSTWTASNTEAFF; cdr3_nt: TGTGCCAGCAGCACCTGGACAGCCTCGAACACTGAAGCTTTCTTT; v_call: TRBV7-2; clone_size: NA; d_call: NA; j_call: TRBJ1-1
cdr3_aa: CASSQAQSRHYEQYF; cdr3_nt: TGTGCCAGCAGCCAAGCGCAATCCCGACACTACGAGCAGTACTTC; v_call: TRBV14; clone_size: medium-sized; d_call: NA; j_call: TRBJ2-7
cdr3_aa: CASSSTGDGQPQHF; cdr3_nt: TGTGCCAGCAGCTCGACAGGGGACGGACAGCCCCAGCATTTT; v_call: TRBV7-9; clone_size: NA; d_call: TRBD1; j_call: TRBJ1-5
cdr3_aa: CASSLRDRDGQPQHF; cdr3_nt: TGTGCCAGCAGTCTCCGGGACAGGGATGGCCAGCCCCAGCATTTT; v_call: TRBV28; clone_size: NA; d_call: TRBD1; j_call: TRBJ1-5
cdr3_aa: CASSFIGGQETQYF; cdr3_nt: TGTGCCAGCAGTTTTATTGGAGGCCAAGAGACCCAGTACTTC; v_call: TRBV28; clone_size: once; d_call: NA; j_call: TRBJ2-5
cdr3_aa: CASRGGGAREEQYF; cdr3_nt: TGTGCCAGCAGGGGAGGGGGGGCACGTGAGGAGCAGTACTTC; v_call: TRBV28; clone_size: NA; d_call: NA; j_call: TRBJ2-7
cdr3_aa: CASSIDEWSAANTGELFF; cdr3_nt: TGTGCCAGTAGTATAGATGAATGGAGCGCTGCGAACACCGGGGAGCTGTTTTTT; v_call: TRBV19; clone_size: NA; d_call: NA; j_call: TRBJ2-2
cdr3_aa: CASKGRAGNTEAFF; cdr3_nt: TGTGCCAGCAAAGGACGGGCGGGGAACACTGAAGCTTTCTTT; v_call: TRBV28; clone_size: NA; d_call: NA; j_call: TRBJ1-1
cdr3_aa: CASSEAGTVGGYTF; cdr3_nt: TGTGCCAGCAGCGAAGCCGGGACAGTTGGCGGCTACACCTTC; v_call: TRBV11-1; clone_size: NA; d_call: TRBD1; j_call: TRBJ1-2
cdr3_aa: CASSSDSNEKLFF; cdr3_nt: TGTGCCAGCAGTTCTGACAGTAATGAAAAACTGTTTTTT; v_call: TRBV6-5; clone_size: NA; d_call: NA; j_call: TRBJ1-4
cdr3_aa: CASSQTGTGGNEQFF; cdr3_nt: TGTGCCAGCAGCCAAACCGGGACAGGGGGCAATGAGCAGTTCTTC; v_call: TRBV4-2; clone_size: NA; d_call: TRBD1; j_call: TRBJ2-1
cdr3_aa: CASRPTLEETQYF; cdr3_nt: TGTGCCAGCAGGCCCACTTTAGAAGAGACCCAGTACTTC; v_call: TRBV6-5; clone_size: NA; d_call: NA; j_call: TRBJ2-5
cdr3_aa: CASSPRDRDSGTF; cdr3_nt: TGTGCCAGCAGTCCTCGGGACAGGGATTCAGGTACCTTC; v_call: TRBV6-5; clone_size: NA; d_call: TRBD1; j_call: TRBJ1-2
cdr3_aa: CSVLGLYSGNTIYF; cdr3_nt: TGCAGCGTCTTAGGACTGTACTCTGGAAACACCATATATTTT; v_call: TRBV29-1; clone_size: NA; d_call: NA; j_call: TRBJ1-3
cdr3_aa: CASSNRGRDGYTF; cdr3_nt: TGTGCCAGTAGTAACAGGGGTCGAGATGGCTACACCTTC; v_call: TRBV19; clone_size: NA; d_call: TRBD1; j_call: TRBJ1-2